The 9 T cell receptor beta chains in this list originate from one sample, sequenced in a study of control samples from healthy donors and cancer patients. Using immunoSEQ multiplex PCR, the repertoire was profiled, and TCRdb retains in-frame clones only, with some absent. The sample holds about 85,000 clones, 85% to 90% seen once. Sequenced input: blood. The receptor source for this set is a woman aged 55-69 years in good health.

This sequence joins TRBV12-3 or TRBV12-4 and TRBJ1-1; D is uncertain. Trimming took 3 bases from V and 3 from J, leaving 8 bases between them. There are 13 residues in the CDR3. The CDR3 DNA reads TGTGCCAGCAGTTTTTTTGGGGACACTGAAGCTTTCTTT. Translated, it gives CASSFFGDTEAFF.

This sequence joins TRBV5-1 and TRBJ1-1; D is perhaps TRBD1 (5 bases). Trimming left V 3 bases short and J 1 base short, with 13 bases between. Looked up from germline, CDR1 is SGHRS and CDR2 is YFSETQ. The CDR3 consists of 15 residues. The CDR3 DNA follows: TGCGCCAGCAGCTGGGAGGGGCTGCCGAACACTGAAGCTTTCTTT. Its translation is CASSWEGLPNTEAFF. The complete variable domain, with remaining parts taken from reference TRBV5-1 and TRBJ1-1, reads KAGVTQTPRYLIKTRGQQVTLSCSPISGHRSVSWYQQTPGQGLQFLFEYFSETQRNKGNFPGRFSGRQFSNSRSEMNVSTLELGDSALYLCASSWEGLPNTEAFFGQGTRLTVV.

The rearrangement uses TRBV5-5 and TRBJ1-2; D unclear. CDR3 size: 13 residues. The germline V gene encodes CDR1 SGHKS and CDR2 YYEKEE (reference sequence). The V end was cut by 1 base, the J end by 1 base, with 5 bases between. The CDR3 bases are TGTGCCAGCAGCTTGCCGTATAACTATGGCTACACCTTC. This codes for CASSLPYNYGYTF.

The V call is TRBV4-1, the J call TRBJ2-7, with unresolved D. Trimming removed 0 bases from V and 0 bases from J, with 12 bases in between. Germline V gene data show CDR1 as MGHRA and CDR2 as YSYEKL. The CDR3 runs to 16 residues. The chain's CDR3 is CASSQDPAASSYEQYF. Here the CDR3 DNA reads TGCGCCAGCAGCCAAGATCCAGCTGCAAGCTCCTACGAGCAGTACTTC.

This CDR3 is CASSLSGGNYGYTF. CDR3 sequence (DNA): TGTGCCAGCAGTCTGTCGGGGGGCAACTATGGCTACACCTTC. The chain joins TRBV3-1 (or the pseudogene TRBV3-2) to TRBJ1-2; tentatively, D is TRBD1 (6 bases). V lost 6 bases to trimming and J lost 2 bases, with 13 bases between them. The CDR3 has 14 residues. Germline CDR1 reads LGHDT; CDR2 reads YNNKEL (reference sequence).

The rearrangement joins TRBV19 to TRBJ1-5, with D possibly matching TRBD1 (5 bases). Germline loops: CDR1 LNHDA, CDR2 SQIVND (reference sequence). This CDR3 contains 15 residues. The V end was cut by 5 bases, the J end by 0 bases, with 11 bases between. CDR3: CASSAPGFSNQPQHF. The CDR3 DNA reads as TGTGCCAGTAGTGCCCCAGGGTTTAGCAATCAGCCCCAGCATTTT.

The chain combines TRBV2 with TRBJ1-5; 9 bases align to TRBD1. CDR1 and CDR2 from the germline V gene are SNHLY and FYNNEI. The length of the CDR3 is 15 residues. Trimming removed 6 bases from V and 6 bases from J; junction bases left unmatched: 9. CDR3 amino acids: CASSPTGGYSQPQHF. The DNA for the CDR3 is TGTGCCAGCAGCCCTACAGGGGGCTACAGTCAGCCCCAGCATTTT.

The J gene is TRBJ1-1, the V gene TRBV12-3 or TRBV12-4; D is unresolved. V was clipped by 6 bases and J by 11 bases, with 16 bases between them. The CDR3 is 12 amino acids. The CDR3 DNA reads as TGTGCCAGCAGCTTGGGCGTGTATGGGGCTTTCTTT. Residues: CASSLGVYGAFF.

V is TRBV4-2 and J is TRBJ2-5; no firm D call. The germline gives CDR1 LGHNA, CDR2 YNFKEQ. Trimming removed 1 base from V and 7 bases from J, with 7 bases in between. The CDR3 contains 12 residues. CDR3 residues: CASSQVTGTQYF. For the CDR3, the DNA is TGTGCCAGCAGCCAAGTAACGGGGACCCAGTACTTC.